The 19 T cell receptor beta chains reported below all come from one sample, sequenced in a study of T cell responses to AZD1222 COVID-19 vaccine. Clones were read by immunoSEQ multiplex PCR, and TCRdb kept only the in-frame ones, dropping some. This table holds approximately 170,000 clones, about 91% found once. This specimen was peripheral blood, taken 28 days after the second AZD1222 dose. These receptor sequences come from an adult who received the AZD1222 COVID-19 vaccine.

V gene TRBV30 combines with J gene TRBJ1-5; D uncertain. Trimming took off 2 bases at V and 3 bases at J, with 8 bases between the two ends. The CDR3 totals 13 residues. The germline V gene has CDR1 GTSNPN and CDR2 SVGIG (reference sequence). The CDR3: CAWSMVPNQPQHF. The CDR3 coding sequence is TGTGCCTGGAGTATGGTACCCAATCAGCCCCAGCATTTT.

This chain uses TRBV2 with TRBJ1-4; maybe TRBD1 (5 bases). V was trimmed by 6 bases and J by 10 bases, leaving 18 bases between them. Germline-derived CDR1 and CDR2 are SNHLY and FYNNEI. The CDR3 extends over 14 amino acids. CDR3 sequence reads: CASRETNGDVKLFF. In DNA form, the CDR3 reads TGTGCCAGCAGGGAGACTAATGGGGACGTAAAACTGTTTTTT.

The V and J genes are TRBV19 and TRBJ1-1, with no clear D. Trimming removed 3 bases at V and 0 bases at J, with 11 bases between. In germline, CDR1 is LNHDA, CDR2 SQIVND (reference sequence). There are 15 residues in the CDR3. As DNA, the CDR3 is TGTGCCAGTAGTATGAACAGTTACATGAACACTGAAGCTTTCTTT. Translating gives CASSMNSYMNTEAFF.

The rearrangement joins TRBV7-8 to TRBJ1-6; D is unresolved. The V end lost 0 bases, the J end lost 4 bases, and 10 bases lay between the germline ends. This CDR3 comprises 16 residues. Germline V gene data show CDR1 as SGHVS and CDR2 as FQNEAQ. CDR3 in amino acids: CASSLARTDYNSPLHF. The DNA for the CDR3 is TGTGCCAGCAGCTTAGCCCGAACAGATTATAATTCACCCCTCCACTTT.

A remark on this clone: Its ends do not fully match the called genes, so a read error is possible. The chain links TRBV6-5 to TRBJ1-1, with a tentative D call TRBD1 (6 bases). The CDR3 totals 15 residues. Germline CDR1 is MNHEY and CDR2 is SVGAGI. The CDR3 DNA follows: TGTGCCAGCAGTTACGTACCAGGGGTGAAGACTGAAGCTTTCTTT. As protein: CASSYVPGVKTEAFF.

The chain combines TRBV25-1 with TRBJ2-2, with D unclear. V lost 8 bases and J 2 bases, leaving 12 bases between the germline ends. This CDR3 contains 14 residues. The V gene's germline CDR1 is MGHDK and CDR2 SYGVNS. The CDR3 spells CASHGQLNTGELFF. As DNA, the CDR3 is TGTGCCAGCCACGGGCAGCTAAACACCGGGGAGCTGTTTTTT.

DNA for the CDR3: TGTGCCAGCAGCGTGACGACGGGGGGGCTTTTCACGCAGTATTTT. Translation gives CASSVTTGGLFTQYF. The J gene is TRBJ2-3, the V gene TRBV9; 8 nucleotides agree with TRBD2. This CDR3 is built from 15 residues. Unmatched junction bases numbered 11, after V lost 2 bases and J lost 9 bases. From germline, CDR1 is SGDLS and CDR2 YYNGEE.

The CDR3 DNA reads as TGTGCCAGCAGCCATTACACTGAAGCTTTCTTT. Residues: CASSHYTEAFF. The chain carries TRBV5-6 and TRBJ1-1; D is unclear. This CDR3 comprises 11 residues. In germline, CDR1 is SGHDT, CDR2 YYEEEE. The ends were cut back, 4 bases at V and 3 bases at J, with 4 bases in the middle.

The chain carries TRBV5-1 and TRBJ1-5; D gene ambiguous. CDR1 is SGHRS, CDR2 YFSETQ, per germline. The CDR3 sequence is 13 residues long. The ends were cut back, 10 bases at V and 0 bases at J, with 11 bases in the middle. CDR3 region: CASSENSNQPQHF. CDR3 bases: TGCGCCTCCTCGGAGAATAGCAATCAGCCCCAGCATTTT.

The chain combines TRBV7-9 with TRBJ2-7; D uncertain. CDR3 length: 16 residues. Germline assignment: CDR1 SEHNR and CDR2 FQNEAQ (reference sequence). The V end was cut by 1 base, the J end by 0 bases, with 13 bases between. The DNA for the CDR3 is TGTGCCAGCAGCTTAGTAGGTTCCCGATACTCCTACGAGCAGTACTTC. As protein: CASSLVGSRYSYEQYF.

The chain links TRBV27 to TRBJ2-3; D ambiguous. The V end was cut by 3 bases, the J end by 4 bases, with 5 bases between. The CDR3 sequence is 12 residues long. Per the germline V gene, CDR1 is MNHEY and CDR2 is SMNVEV (reference sequence). CDR3 sequence: CASSFVADTQYF. Here the CDR3 DNA reads TGTGCCAGCAGTTTTGTCGCAGATACGCAGTATTTT.

This clone has a single count. The chain combines TRBV6-1 with TRBJ1-6, with D uncertain. The germline V gene encodes CDR1 MNHNS and CDR2 SASEGT. With 0 bases removed from V and 3 bases from J, the gap between germline ends came to 15 bases. The CDR3 contains 18 residues. CDR3 nucleotides: TGTGCCAGCAGTGAAGCCAACCCCGTAGTGGTCTATAATTCACCCCTCCACTTT. This codes for CASSEANPVVVYNSPLHF.

The rearrangement links TRBV2 to TRBJ1-2; D may be TRBD1 (6 bases). The CDR3 is 14 residues long. The V gene lost 3 bases and the J gene lost 8 bases, with 16 bases spanning the gap. Germline V CDR1 and CDR2: SNHLY, FYNNEI. CDR3 bases: TGTGCCAGCAGTGATGTATACAGGGTCGGAGGCTACACCTTC. Translating it yields CASSDVYRVGGYTF. Drawing the rest from reference TRBV2 and TRBJ1-2, the complete variable domain is EPEVTQTPSHQVTQMGQEVILRCVPISNHLYFYWYRQILGQKVEFLVSFYNNEISEKSEIFDDQFSVERPDGSNFTLKIRSTKLEDSAMYFCASSDVYRVGGYTFGSGTRLTVV.

This clone appeared once. The chain carries TRBV7-9 and TRBJ1-1; the D is unclear. V gave up 0 bases and J gave up 0 bases, with 5 bases separating them. CDR3 size: 14 residues. Germline V gene sequence: CDR1 SEHNR, CDR2 FQNEAQ (reference sequence). The CDR3 sequence is CASSLARMNTEAFF. The CDR3, as DNA: TGTGCCAGCAGCTTAGCCAGAATGAACACTGAAGCTTTCTTT.

This chain uses TRBV5-4 with TRBJ1-1; TRBD1 might be the D (6 bases). The V gene's germline CDR1 is SGHNT and CDR2 YYREEE (reference sequence). The V and J ends lost 0 bases and 3 bases respectively, with 12 bases between them. The CDR3 is 15 amino acids. The CDR3 bases are TGTGCCAGCAGCTTGGGTGGGCCAGGGGACACTGAAGCTTTCTTT. Protein sequence: CASSLGGPGDTEAFF.

The chain couples TRBV14 to TRBJ1-3, with a possible D match to TRBD1 (5 bases). This CDR3 region has 17 residues. Trimming took off 2 bases at V and 5 bases at J, with 19 bases between the two ends. From germline, CDR1 is SGHDN and CDR2 FVKESK. CDR3 amino acids: CASSQRSLGGTRNTIYF. The CDR3, as DNA: TGTGCCAGCAGCCAACGCTCCCTCGGGGGAACGAGAAACACCATATATTTT.

J is TRBJ1-1 and V is TRBV10-3; 7 nucleotides match TRBD1. Germline CDR1 is ENHRY and CDR2 is SYGVKD. V was pared by 5 bases and J by 4 bases, with 7 bases of the junction left unmatched. This CDR3 has 14 residues. CDR3 sequence (DNA): TGTGCCATCAGTAAAGGGGGCGCGCCCACTGAAGCTTTCTTT. Translated, it gives CAISKGGAPTEAFF.

This chain uses TRBV12-3 or TRBV12-4 with TRBJ2-5; no reliable D call. This CDR3 spans 13 amino acids. V lost 2 bases and J 2 bases, leaving 6 bases between the germline ends. The CDR3 is CASSLNSQETQYF. As DNA, the CDR3 is TGTGCCAGCAGTTTAAACAGTCAAGAGACCCAGTACTTC.

The chain couples TRBV6-5 to TRBJ2-1; no clear D. The CDR3 sequence is 12 residues long. Germline V gene data show CDR1 as MNHEY and CDR2 as SVGAGI. V was cut by 0 bases and J by 8 bases, with 5 bases left in between. CDR3 residues: CASSYSRHEQFF. The CDR3 nucleotides are TGTGCCAGCAGTTACTCCAGGCATGAGCAGTTCTTC.